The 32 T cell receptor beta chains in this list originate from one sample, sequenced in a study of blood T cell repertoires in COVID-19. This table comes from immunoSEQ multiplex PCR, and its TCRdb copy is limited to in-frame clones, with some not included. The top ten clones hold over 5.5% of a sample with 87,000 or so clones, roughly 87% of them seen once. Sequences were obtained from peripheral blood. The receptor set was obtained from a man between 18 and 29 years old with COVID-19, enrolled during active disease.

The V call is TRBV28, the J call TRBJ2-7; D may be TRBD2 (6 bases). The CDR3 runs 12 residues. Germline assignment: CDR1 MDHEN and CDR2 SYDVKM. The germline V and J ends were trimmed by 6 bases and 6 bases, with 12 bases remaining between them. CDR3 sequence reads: CASSPFGGEQYF. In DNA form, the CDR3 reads TGTGCCAGCAGCCCGTTCGGGGGCGAGCAGTACTTC.

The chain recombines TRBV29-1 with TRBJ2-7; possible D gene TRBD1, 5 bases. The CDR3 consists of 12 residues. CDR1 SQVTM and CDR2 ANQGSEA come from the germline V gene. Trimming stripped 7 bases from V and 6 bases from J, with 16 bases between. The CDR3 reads CSARSSTVEQYF. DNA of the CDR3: TGCAGCGCCCGCTCCTCGACAGTCGAGCAGTACTTC.

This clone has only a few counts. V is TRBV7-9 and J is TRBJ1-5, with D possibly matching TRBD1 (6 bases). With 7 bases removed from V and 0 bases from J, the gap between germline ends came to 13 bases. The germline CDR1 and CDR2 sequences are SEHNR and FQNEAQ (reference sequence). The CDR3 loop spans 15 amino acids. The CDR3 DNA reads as TGTGCCAGCATCATACAGGGATATAGCAATCAGCCCCAGCATTTT. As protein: CASIIQGYSNQPQHF.

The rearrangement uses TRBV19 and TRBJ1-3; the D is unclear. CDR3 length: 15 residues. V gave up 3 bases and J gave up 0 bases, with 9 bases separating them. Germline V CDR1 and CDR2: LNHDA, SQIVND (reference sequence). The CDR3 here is CASSIRHSSGNTIYF. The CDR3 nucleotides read TGTGCCAGTAGTATCAGACATTCCTCTGGAAACACCATATATTTT.

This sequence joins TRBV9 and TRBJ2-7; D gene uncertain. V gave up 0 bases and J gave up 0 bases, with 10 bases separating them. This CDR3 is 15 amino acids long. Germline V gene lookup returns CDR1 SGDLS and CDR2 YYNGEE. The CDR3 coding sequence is TGTGCCAGCAGCGTAGGAGGCGGCCGCTCCTACGAGCAGTACTTC. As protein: CASSVGGGRSYEQYF. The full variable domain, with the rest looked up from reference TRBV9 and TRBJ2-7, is DSGVTQTPKHLITATGQRVTLRCSPRSGDLSVYWYQQSLDQGLQFLIQYYNGEERAKGNILERFSAQQFPDLHSELNLSSLELGDSALYFCASSVGGGRSYEQYFGPGTRLTVT.

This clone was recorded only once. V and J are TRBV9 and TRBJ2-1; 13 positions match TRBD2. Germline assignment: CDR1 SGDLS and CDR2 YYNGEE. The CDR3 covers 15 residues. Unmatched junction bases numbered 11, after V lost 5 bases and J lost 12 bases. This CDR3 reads CASSTSGRAGEVQFF. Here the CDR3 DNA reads TGTGCCAGCAGTACTAGCGGGAGGGCCGGGGAGGTGCAGTTCTTC.

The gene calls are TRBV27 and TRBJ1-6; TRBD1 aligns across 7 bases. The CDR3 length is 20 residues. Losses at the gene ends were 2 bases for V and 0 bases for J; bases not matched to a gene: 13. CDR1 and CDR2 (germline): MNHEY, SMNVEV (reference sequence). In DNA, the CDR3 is TGTGCCAGCAGTTTAAGGGGACCGGGACAGCTTAGCTCCTATAATTCACCCCTCCACTTT. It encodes CASSLRGPGQLSSYNSPLHF.

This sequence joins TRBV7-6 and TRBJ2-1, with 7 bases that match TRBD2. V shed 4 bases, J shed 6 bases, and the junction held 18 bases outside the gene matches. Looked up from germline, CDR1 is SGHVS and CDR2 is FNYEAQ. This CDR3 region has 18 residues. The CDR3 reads CASSSLAGGTGLGNEQFF. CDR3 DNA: TGTGCCAGCAGCTCGTTAGCGGGCGGGACGGGCCTCGGCAATGAGCAGTTCTTC.

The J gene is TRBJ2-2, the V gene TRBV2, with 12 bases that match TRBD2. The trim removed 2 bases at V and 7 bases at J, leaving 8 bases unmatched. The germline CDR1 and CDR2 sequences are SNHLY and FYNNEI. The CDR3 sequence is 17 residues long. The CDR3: CASSERLAGGLNGELFF. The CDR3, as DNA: TGTGCCAGCAGTGAAAGGCTAGCGGGAGGGCTAAACGGGGAGCTGTTTTTT. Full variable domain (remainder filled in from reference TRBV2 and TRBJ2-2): EPEVTQTPSHQVTQMGQEVILRCVPISNHLYFYWYRQILGQKVEFLVSFYNNEISEKSEIFDDQFSVERPDGSNFTLKIRSTKLEDSAMYFCASSERLAGGLNGELFFGEGSRLTVL.

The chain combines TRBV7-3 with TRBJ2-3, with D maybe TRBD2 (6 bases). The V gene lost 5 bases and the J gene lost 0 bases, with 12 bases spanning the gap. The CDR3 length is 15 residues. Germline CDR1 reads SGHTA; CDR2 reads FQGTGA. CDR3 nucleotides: TGTGCCAGCAGCGCTGCCGGGACTAGCACAGATACGCAGTATTTT. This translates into CASSAAGTSTDTQYF. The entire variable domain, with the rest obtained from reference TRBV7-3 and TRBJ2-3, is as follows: GAGVSQTPSNKVTEKGKYVELRCDPISGHTALYWYRQSLGQGPEFLIYFQGTGAADDSGLPNDRFFAVRPEGSVSTLKIQRTERGDSAVYLCASSAAGTSTDTQYFGPGTRLTVL.

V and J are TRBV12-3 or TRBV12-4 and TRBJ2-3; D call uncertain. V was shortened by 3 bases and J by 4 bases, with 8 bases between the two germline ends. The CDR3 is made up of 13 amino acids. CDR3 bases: TGTGCCAGCAGTTTTAGGAGTGCAGATACGCAGTATTTT. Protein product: CASSFRSADTQYF.

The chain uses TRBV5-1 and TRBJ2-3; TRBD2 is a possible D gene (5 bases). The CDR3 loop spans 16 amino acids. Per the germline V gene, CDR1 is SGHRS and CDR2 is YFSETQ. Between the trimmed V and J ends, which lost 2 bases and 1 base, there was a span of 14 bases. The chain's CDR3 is CASSFEGTRGTDTQYF. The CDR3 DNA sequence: TGCGCCAGCAGCTTTGAGGGAACGCGGGGCACAGATACGCAGTATTTT.

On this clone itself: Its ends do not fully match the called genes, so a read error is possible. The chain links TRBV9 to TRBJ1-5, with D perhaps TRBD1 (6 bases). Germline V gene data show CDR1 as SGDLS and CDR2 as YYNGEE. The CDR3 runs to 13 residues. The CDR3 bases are TGTGCCGGCAGCGCTCAGGGGAATCAGCCCCAGCATTTT. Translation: CAGSAQGNQPQHF.

The CDR3, as DNA: TGTGCCAGCAGCCCTCCGGGACTAGCCGTCACCGGGGAGCTGTTTTTT. Encoded protein: CASSPPGLAVTGELFF. The gene calls are TRBV5-5 and TRBJ2-2; 9 bases match TRBD2. Per germline, CDR1 SGHKS and CDR2 YYEKEE (reference sequence). The length of the CDR3 is 16 residues. V shed 4 bases and J 4 bases; nucleotides not matched to a gene: 8.

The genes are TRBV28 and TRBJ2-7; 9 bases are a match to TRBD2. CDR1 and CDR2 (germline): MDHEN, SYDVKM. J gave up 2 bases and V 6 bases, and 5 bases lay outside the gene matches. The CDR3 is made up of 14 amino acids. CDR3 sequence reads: CASSRLAVPYEQYF. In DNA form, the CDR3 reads TGTGCCAGCAGCCGACTAGCGGTACCCTACGAGCAGTACTTC.

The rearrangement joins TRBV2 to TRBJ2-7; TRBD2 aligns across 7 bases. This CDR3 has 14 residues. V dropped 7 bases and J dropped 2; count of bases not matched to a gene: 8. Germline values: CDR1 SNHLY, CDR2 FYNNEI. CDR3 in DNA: TGTGCCAGCAAGAAGCGGGGAGGGACCTACGAGCAGTACTTC. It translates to CASKKRGGTYEQYF.

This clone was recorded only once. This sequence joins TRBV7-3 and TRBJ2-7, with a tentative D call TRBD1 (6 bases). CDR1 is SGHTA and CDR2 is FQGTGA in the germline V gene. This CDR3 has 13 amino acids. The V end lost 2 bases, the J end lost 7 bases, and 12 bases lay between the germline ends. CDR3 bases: TGTGCCAGCAGCTTAGAGACAACAGGGGAGCAGTACTTC. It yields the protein CASSLETTGEQYF. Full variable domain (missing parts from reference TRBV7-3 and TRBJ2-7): GAGVSQTPSNKVTEKGKYVELRCDPISGHTALYWYRQSLGQGPEFLIYFQGTGAADDSGLPNDRFFAVRPEGSVSTLKIQRTERGDSAVYLCASSLETTGEQYFGPGTRLTVT.

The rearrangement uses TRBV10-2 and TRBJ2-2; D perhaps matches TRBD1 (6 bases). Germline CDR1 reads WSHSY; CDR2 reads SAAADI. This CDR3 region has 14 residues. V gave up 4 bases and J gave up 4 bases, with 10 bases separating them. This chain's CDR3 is CASSVTGSTGELFF. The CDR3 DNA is TGCGCCAGCAGTGTTACAGGGAGCACCGGGGAGCTGTTTTTT.

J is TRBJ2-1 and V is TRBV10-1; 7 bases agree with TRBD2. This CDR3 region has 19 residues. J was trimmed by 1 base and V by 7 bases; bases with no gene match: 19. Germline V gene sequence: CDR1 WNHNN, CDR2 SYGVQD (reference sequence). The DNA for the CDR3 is TGCGCCAGCAAGATTCCCGGGAGGTCCGGAAGAGGGTCCTACAATGAGCAGTTCTTC. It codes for CASKIPGRSGRGSYNEQFF.

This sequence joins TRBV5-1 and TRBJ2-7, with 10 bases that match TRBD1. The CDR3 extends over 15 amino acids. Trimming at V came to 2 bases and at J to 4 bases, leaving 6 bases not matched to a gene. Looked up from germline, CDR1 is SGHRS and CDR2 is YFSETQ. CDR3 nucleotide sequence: TGCGCCAGCAGCTTAGGGACAGGGGAGAGATACGAGCAGTACTTC. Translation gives CASSLGTGERYEQYF.

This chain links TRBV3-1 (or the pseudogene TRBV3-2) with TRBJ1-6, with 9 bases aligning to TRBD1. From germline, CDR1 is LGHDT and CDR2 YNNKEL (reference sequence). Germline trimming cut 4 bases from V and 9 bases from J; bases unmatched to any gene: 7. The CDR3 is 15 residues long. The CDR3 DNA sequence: TGTGCCAGCAGCCCCCGGACAGGGGCAAGTTCACCCCTCCACTTT. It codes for CASSPRTGASSPLHF.

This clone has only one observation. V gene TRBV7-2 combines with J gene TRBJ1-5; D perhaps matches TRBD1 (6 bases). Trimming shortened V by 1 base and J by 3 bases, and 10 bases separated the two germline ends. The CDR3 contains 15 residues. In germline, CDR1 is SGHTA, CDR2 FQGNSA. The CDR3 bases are TGTGCCAGCAGCTTAGGCGCAGGGGCCAATCAGCCCCAGCATTTT. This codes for CASSLGAGANQPQHF. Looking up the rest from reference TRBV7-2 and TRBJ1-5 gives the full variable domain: GAGVSQSPSNKVTEKGKDVELRCDPISGHTALYWYRQSLGQGLEFLIYFQGNSAPDKSGLPSDRFSAERTGGSVSTLTIQRTQQEDSAVYLCASSLGAGANQPQHFGDGTRLSIL.

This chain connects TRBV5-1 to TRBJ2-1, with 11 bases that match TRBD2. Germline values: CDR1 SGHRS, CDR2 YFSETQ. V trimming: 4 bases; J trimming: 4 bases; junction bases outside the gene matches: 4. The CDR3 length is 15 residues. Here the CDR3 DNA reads TGCGCCAGCAGCCTCGGGACTAGCGGATACAATGAGCAGTTCTTC. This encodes CASSLGTSGYNEQFF.

CDR3: CASSFGLSSYNEQFF. The CDR3 region has the DNA TGTGCCAGCAGTTTTGGGCTGAGCTCCTACAATGAGCAGTTCTTC. This sequence joins TRBV27 and TRBJ2-1; D remains ambiguous. Trimming took 3 bases from V and 0 from J, leaving 9 bases between them. Germline-derived CDR1 and CDR2 are MNHEY and SMNVEV (reference sequence). The CDR3 has 15 amino acids.

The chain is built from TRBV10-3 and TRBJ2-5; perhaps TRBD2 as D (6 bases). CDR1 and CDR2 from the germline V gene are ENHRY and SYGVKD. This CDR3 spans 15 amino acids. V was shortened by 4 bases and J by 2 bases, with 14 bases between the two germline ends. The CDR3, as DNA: TGTGCCATCAGTGGGGACTGGCGAATTCAAGAGACCCAGTACTTC. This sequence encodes CAISGDWRIQETQYF.

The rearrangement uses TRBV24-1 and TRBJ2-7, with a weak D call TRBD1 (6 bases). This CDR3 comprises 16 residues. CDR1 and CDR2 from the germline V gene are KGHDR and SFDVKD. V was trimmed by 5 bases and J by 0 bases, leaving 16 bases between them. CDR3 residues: CATSGLGAGDSYEQYF. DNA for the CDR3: TGTGCCACCAGTGGATTGGGGGCAGGGGACTCCTACGAGCAGTACTTC.

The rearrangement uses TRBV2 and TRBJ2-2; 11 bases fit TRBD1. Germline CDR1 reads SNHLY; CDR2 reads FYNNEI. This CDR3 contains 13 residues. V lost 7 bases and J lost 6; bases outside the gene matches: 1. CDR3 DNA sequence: TGTGCCAGCACGGGACAGGGGGCCGGGGAGCTGTTTTTT. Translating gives CASTGQGAGELFF.

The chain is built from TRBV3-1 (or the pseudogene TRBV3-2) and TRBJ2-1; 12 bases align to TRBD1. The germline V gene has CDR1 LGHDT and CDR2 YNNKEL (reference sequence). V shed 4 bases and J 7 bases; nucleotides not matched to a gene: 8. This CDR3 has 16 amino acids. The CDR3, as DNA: TGTGCCAGCAGCCCCCGGGACAGGGGGCGAGATAATGAGCAGTTCTTC. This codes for CASSPRDRGRDNEQFF.

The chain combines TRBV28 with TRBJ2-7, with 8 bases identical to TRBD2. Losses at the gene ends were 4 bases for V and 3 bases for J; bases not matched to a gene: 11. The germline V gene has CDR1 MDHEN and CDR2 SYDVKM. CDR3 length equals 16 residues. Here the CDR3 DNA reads TGTGCCAGCAGTTCGAGTACTAGCGGAGCCTTCTACGAGCAGTACTTC. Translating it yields CASSSSTSGAFYEQYF.

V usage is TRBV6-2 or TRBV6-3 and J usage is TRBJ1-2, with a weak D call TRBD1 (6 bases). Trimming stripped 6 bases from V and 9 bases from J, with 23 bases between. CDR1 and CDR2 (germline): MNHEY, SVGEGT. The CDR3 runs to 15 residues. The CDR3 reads CASSRQDSPTTSYTF. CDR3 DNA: TGTGCCAGCAGCCGACAGGATTCGCCTACTACCAGCTACACCTTC.

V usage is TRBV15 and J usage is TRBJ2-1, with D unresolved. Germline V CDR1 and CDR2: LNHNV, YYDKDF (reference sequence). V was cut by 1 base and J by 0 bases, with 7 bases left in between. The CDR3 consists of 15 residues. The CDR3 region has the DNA TGTGCCACCAGCAGAGTGGTGAGCTCCTACAATGAGCAGTTCTTC. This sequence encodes CATSRVVSSYNEQFF.

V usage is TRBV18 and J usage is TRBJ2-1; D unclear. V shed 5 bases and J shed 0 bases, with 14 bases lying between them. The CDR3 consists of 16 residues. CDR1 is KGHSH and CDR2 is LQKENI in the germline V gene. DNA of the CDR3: TGTGCCAGCTCAACGCCTACACTAAGCTCCTACAATGAGCAGTTCTTC. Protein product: CASSTPTLSSYNEQFF.